This entry lists 17 T cell receptor beta chains sequenced from one sample in a study of tumor-infiltrating lymphocytes in primary liver carcinoma (dated by TCRdb to 2016 to 2017). Instrument used: Illumina HiSeq 2500. TCRbeta-specific cDNA was reverse-transcribed from about 500 ng total RNA using a constant-region primer and ProtoScript II reverse transcriptase. TCRbeta libraries were built with three nested multiplex PCR rounds, a slightly modified ARM-PCR procedure. The first two PCR rounds used multiplex TRBV1-TRBV30 forward primers with a Cbeta reverse primer, each for about 11 cycles. The raw public data were reprocessed by TCRdb itself: fastp quality trimming at Q25, MiXCR clonotype calling, in-frame beta chains only. Each entry is one CDR3 protein sequence, shown with its most common DNA and genes. The sample table records roughly 100,000 distinct CDR3 sequences; around two thirds of these occur just once. The top ten clonotypes cover approximately 12% of the sample.

Without any cell sorting, total RNA and DNA were extracted together from around 20-30 mg of bulk tissue using the AllPrep DNA/RNA mini kit. Sequencing input: liver tumor tissue from sampling region 2. Read against the paper, the sample's cell subset or site label means: tumor region T2, inferior pole. The receptors here all came from a woman between 55 and 75 years old with primary liver carcinoma and hepatitis B virus infection.

V gene TRBV29-1 combines with J gene TRBJ2-5; D gene ambiguous. This CDR3 is 10 amino acids long. Germline values: CDR1 SQVTM, CDR2 ANQGSEA. CDR3 protein: CIAQTETQYF. CDR3 in DNA: TGCATCGCCCAAACGGAGACCCAGTACTTC.

This clonotype has at least ten counts. The rearrangement joins TRBV10-3 to TRBJ2-2; D gene ambiguous. V lost 11 bases, J lost 8 bases, and 15 bases lay in between. The CDR3 runs 12 residues. Germline CDR1 ENHRY, CDR2 SYGVKD. The chain's CDR3 is CAVRRSTGELFF. The CDR3 coding sequence is TGTGCCGTCCGACGTAGTACAGGGGAGCTGTTTTTT.

Worth noting for this clonotype: This could be a read error, since a much larger clone is one nucleotide away. The chain employs TRBV12-3 or TRBV12-4 and TRBJ2-3, with D perhaps being TRBD1 or TRBD2 (5 bases each). There are 12 residues in the CDR3. The CDR3 loop reads CASGGGTDMQYF. CDR3 DNA: TGTGCCAGCGGGGGTGGCACAGATATGCAGTATTTT.

There are a few counts of this clonotype. A single base separates this from a much larger clone, so it may be a read error. Here the CDR3 omits its conserved ending phenylalanine or tryptophan, so a read error is the likely source. V usage is TRBV5-4 and J usage is TRBJ2-7; TRBD2 agrees at 14 bases. J lost 7 bases, V lost 4 bases, and 10 bases had no gene match. The CDR3 loop spans 16 amino acids. The germline V gene has CDR1 SGHNT and CDR2 YYREEE (reference sequence). The CDR3 DNA reads as TGTGCCAGCAGCGCCCGACTAGCGGGAGGGCCGAGGGAGCAGTACTTA. As protein: CASSARLAGGPREQYL.

Concerning this clonotype: The germline gene is not matched at one end of the junction; a read error may be the cause. The CDR3 loop is CASSPGRIPCNEQFF. In nucleotides, the CDR3 is TGTGCCAGCAGCCCGGGCAGGATCCCCTGCAATGAACAGTTCTTC. The gene calls are TRBV5-6 and TRBJ2-1; D remains ambiguous. The germline V gene encodes CDR1 SGHDT and CDR2 YYEEEE. This CDR3 is 15 amino acids long.

The count of this clonotype is one. The junction departs from the called germline gene at one end, perhaps through a read error. The V call is TRBV11-2, the J call TRBJ2-3; 7 bases align to TRBD2. The CDR3 runs to 16 residues. In germline, CDR1 is SGHAT, CDR2 FQNNGV. CDR3 coding DNA: TGCGCCAACAGCTTAGATGGGGCGGGAGTCACAGATACGCAATATTTT. Residues: CANSLDGAGVTDTQYF.

As concerns this clonotype: Germline is not matched at one junction end, which may reflect a read error. The chain couples TRBV11-2 to TRBJ2-3; the match to TRBD2 covers 9 bases. Germline V CDR1 and CDR2: SGHAT, FQNNGV. This CDR3 spans 16 amino acids. The CDR3 bases are TGTGCCAGCAACATCCCGACTAGCGGCCTGGTAGTGACGCGGTATTTT. It codes for CASNIPTSGLVVTRYF.

In regard to this clonotype: A much more abundant neighbour one base away suggests this may be a read error. The chain combines TRBV5-1 with TRBJ2-3; possible D gene TRBD1, 5 bases. The CDR3 covers 14 residues. Trimming cost V 5 bases and J 3 bases, with 13 bases left between them. Germline CDR1 reads SGHRS; CDR2 reads YFSETQ. In DNA, the CDR3 is TGCGCCAGCAGAGCAGACAGTGGTACAGATACGCAGTATTTT. Amino acids: CASRADSGTDTQYF.

This clonotype was picked up many times. The rearrangement joins TRBV6-2 or TRBV6-3 to TRBJ1-5; D not resolved. CDR1 MNHEY and CDR2 SVGEGT come from the germline V gene. CDR3 length: 13 amino acids. Trimming removed 5 bases from V and 4 bases from J, with 9 bases in between. This CDR3 is CASSPSGNQPQHF. Written as DNA, the CDR3 is TGTGCCAGCAGTCCCTCGGGAAATCAGCCCCAGCATTTT.

Concerning this clonotype itself: An end of the junction differs from the germline gene, which may be a read error. The chain carries TRBV5-1 and TRBJ1-1, with a possible D match to TRBD1 (5 bases). From germline, CDR1 is SGHRS and CDR2 YFSETQ. The CDR3 consists of 14 residues. The chain's CDR3 is CASSPGAAYTEAFF. In nucleotides, the CDR3 is TGCGCCAGCAGTCCTGGGGCAGCGTACACTGAAGCTTTCTTC.

The J gene is TRBJ2-1, the V gene TRBV11-3; weak D call: TRBD2 (6 bases). The V and J ends lost 5 bases and 13 bases respectively, with 21 bases between them. In germline, CDR1 is SGHNT, CDR2 YENEEA. The CDR3 has 14 residues. This CDR3 is CASSLRDRDFQQFF. For the CDR3, the DNA is TGTGCCAGCAGCCTCCGAGACCGGGACTTCCAACAGTTCTTC.

Concerning this clonotype: At one end the junction does not follow the germline gene, possibly because of a read error. The CDR3 sequence is CASSQPGPAGSTVELFF. The CDR3 DNA reads as TGCGCCAGCAGCCAACCGGGACCAGCGGGAAGCACCGTGGAGCTGTTTTTT. The V call is TRBV5-1, the J call TRBJ2-2; 7 nucleotides align to TRBD2. The germline V gene encodes CDR1 SGHRS and CDR2 YFSETQ. The CDR3 has 17 residues.

With respect to this clonotype: One base away lies a much larger clone, so this may be a sequencing read error. The rearrangement joins TRBV7-9 to TRBJ1-2; 10 bases map to TRBD1. J gave up 8 bases and V 4 bases, and 10 bases lay outside the gene matches. CDR3 length: 15 residues. Germline V CDR1 and CDR2: SEHNR, FQNEAQ (reference sequence). CDR3 nucleotides: TGTGCCAGCAGCTGGGGACAGGGGCCAAAACTAGGCTACACCTTC. Protein sequence: CASSWGQGPKLGYTF. Drawing the rest from reference TRBV7-9 and TRBJ1-2, the complete variable domain is DTGVSQNPRHKITKRGQNVTFRCDPISEHNRLYWYRQTLGQGPEFLTYFQNEAQLEKSRLLSDRFSAERPKGSFSTLEIQRTEQGDSAMYLCASSWGQGPKLGYTFGSGTRLTVV.

In this sample, this clonotype turned up a few times. With a much larger clone just one base away, this may be a read error. The final CDR3 position lacks the conserved phenylalanine or tryptophan, pointing to a likely read error. The chain uses TRBV7-8 and TRBJ2-1; 7 nucleotides line up with TRBD1. The germline V gene encodes CDR1 SGHVS and CDR2 FQNEAQ. The CDR3 loop spans 15 amino acids. V was pared by 5 bases and J by 6 bases, with 10 bases of the junction left unmatched. CDR3 in DNA: TGTGCCAGCAGCCGCCGGGACAGCCTCCTCAATGAGCAGTTCCTC. Its protein product is CASSRRDSLLNEQFL.

Many counts were recorded for this clonotype. This sequence joins TRBV29-1 and TRBJ1-5; the D is unclear. The ends were cut back, 0 bases at V and 6 bases at J, with 9 bases in the middle. Germline values: CDR1 SQVTM, CDR2 ANQGSEA. The CDR3 is made up of 13 amino acids. The CDR3 sequence: CSVEEAPGQPQHF. For the CDR3, the DNA is TGCAGCGTTGAAGAGGCACCTGGTCAGCCCCAGCATTTT. Supplemented by reference TRBV29-1 and TRBJ1-5, the full variable domain reads SAVISQKPSRDICQRGTSLTIQCQVDSQVTMMFWYRQQPGQSLTLIATANQGSEATYESGFVIDKFPISRPNLTFSTLTVSNMSPEDSSIYLCSVEEAPGQPQHFGDGTRLSIL.

Notes on this clonotype: A read error may produce the germline difference seen at one junction end. The gene calls are TRBV28 and TRBJ2-4; the D gene is possibly TRBD1 (5 bases). The CDR3 runs 14 residues. Germline CDR1 MDHEN, CDR2 SYDVKM. The CDR3 region has the DNA TGTGCCAGCAGTTTGGGTGGGGCCAGAAACATTCAGTACTTC. This sequence encodes CASSLGGARNIQYF.

The chain couples TRBV11-2 to TRBJ1-5; no reliable D call. Trimming cost V 0 bases and J 6 bases, with 6 bases left between them. In germline, CDR1 is SGHAT, CDR2 FQNNGV. CDR3 size: 13 residues. CDR3 bases: TGTGCCAGCAGCTTAGATCTTCGTCAGCCCCAGCATTTT. As protein: CASSLDLRQPQHF.